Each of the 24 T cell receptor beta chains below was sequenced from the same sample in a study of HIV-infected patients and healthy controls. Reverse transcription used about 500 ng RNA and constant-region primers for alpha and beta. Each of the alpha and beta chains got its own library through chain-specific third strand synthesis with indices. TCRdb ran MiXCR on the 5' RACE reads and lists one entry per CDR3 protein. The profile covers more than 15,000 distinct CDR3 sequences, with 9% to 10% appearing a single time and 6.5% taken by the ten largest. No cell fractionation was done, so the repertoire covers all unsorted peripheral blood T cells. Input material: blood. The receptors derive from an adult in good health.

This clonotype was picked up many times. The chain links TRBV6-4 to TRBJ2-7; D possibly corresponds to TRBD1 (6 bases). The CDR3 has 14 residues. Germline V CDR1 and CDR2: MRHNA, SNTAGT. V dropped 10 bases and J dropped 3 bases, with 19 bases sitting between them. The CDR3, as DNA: TGTGCCACCCTGAGTGGACAGTCAGGCTACGAGCAGTACTTC. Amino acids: CATLSGQSGYEQYF.

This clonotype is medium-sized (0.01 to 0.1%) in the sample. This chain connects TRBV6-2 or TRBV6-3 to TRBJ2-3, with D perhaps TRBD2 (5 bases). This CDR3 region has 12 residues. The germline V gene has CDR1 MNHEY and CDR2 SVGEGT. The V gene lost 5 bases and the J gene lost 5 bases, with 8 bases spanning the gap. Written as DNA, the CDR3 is TGTGCCAGCAGTGCGGCGGGAGATACGCAGTATTTT. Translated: CASSAAGDTQYF.

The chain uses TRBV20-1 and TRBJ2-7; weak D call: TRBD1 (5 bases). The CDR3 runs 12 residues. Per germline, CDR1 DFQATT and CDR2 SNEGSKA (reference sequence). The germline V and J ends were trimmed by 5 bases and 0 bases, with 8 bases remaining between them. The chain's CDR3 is CSAQGTSYEQYF. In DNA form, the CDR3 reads TGCAGTGCTCAGGGTACCTCCTACGAGCAGTACTTC.

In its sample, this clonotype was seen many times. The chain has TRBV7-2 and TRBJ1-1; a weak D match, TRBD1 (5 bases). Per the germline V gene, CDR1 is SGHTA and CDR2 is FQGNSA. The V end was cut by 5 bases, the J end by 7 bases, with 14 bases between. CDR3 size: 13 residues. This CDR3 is CASSQGRSFEAFF. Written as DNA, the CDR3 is TGTGCCAGCAGCCAGGGACGGAGCTTTGAAGCTTTCTTT.

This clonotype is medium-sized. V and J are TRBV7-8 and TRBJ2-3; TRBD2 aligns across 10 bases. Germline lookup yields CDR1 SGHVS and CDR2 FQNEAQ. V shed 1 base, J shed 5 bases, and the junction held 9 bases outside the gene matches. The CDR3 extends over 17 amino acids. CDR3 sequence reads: CASSLVSLAGVKDTQYF. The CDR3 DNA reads TGTGCCAGCAGCTTAGTATCGCTAGCGGGAGTGAAAGATACGCAGTATTTT.

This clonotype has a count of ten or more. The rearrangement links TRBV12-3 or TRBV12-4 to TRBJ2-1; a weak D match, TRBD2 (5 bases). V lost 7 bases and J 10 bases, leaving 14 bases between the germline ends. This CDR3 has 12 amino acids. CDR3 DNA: TGTGCCAGCACCCTGAGGGTTGGCGAGCAGTTCTTC. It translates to CASTLRVGEQFF.

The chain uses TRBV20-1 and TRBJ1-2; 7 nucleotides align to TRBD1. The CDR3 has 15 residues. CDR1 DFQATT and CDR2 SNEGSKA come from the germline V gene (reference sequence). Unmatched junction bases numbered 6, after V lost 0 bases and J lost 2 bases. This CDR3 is CSARDQTGDNYGYTF. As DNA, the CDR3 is TGCAGTGCTAGAGATCAAACAGGGGACAACTATGGCTACACCTTC.

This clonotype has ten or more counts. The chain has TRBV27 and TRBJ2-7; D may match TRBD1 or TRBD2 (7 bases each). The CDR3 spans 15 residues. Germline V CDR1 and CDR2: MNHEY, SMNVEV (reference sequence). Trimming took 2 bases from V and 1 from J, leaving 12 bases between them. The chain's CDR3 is CASSLRQGGSYEQYF. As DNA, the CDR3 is TGTGCCAGCAGTTTACGACAGGGAGGGTCCTACGAGCAGTACTTC.

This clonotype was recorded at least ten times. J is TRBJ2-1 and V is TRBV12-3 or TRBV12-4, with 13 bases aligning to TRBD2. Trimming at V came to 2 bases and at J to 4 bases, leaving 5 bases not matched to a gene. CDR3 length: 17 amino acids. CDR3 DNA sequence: TGTGCCAGCAGTTTAACCCAACTAGCGGGAGGGTACAATGAGCAGTTCTTC. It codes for CASSLTQLAGGYNEQFF.

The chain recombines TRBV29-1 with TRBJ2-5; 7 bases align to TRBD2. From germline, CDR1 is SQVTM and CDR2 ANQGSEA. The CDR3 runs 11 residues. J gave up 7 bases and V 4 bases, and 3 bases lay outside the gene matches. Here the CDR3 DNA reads TGCAGCGTTGGTCCGGGAGGGACCCAGTACTTC. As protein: CSVGPGGTQYF.

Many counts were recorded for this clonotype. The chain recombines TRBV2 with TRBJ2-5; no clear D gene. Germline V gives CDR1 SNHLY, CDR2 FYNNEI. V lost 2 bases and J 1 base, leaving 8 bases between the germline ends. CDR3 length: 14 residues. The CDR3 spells CASSELSVQETQYF. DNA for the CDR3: TGTGCCAGCAGTGAATTGTCGGTCCAAGAGACCCAGTACTTC.

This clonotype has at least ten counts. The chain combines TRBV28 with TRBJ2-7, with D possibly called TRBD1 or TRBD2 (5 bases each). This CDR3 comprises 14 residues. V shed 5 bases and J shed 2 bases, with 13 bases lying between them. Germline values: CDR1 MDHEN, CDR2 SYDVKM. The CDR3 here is CASSPFGGAYEQYF. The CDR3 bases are TGTGCCAGCAGTCCGTTTGGGGGAGCCTACGAGCAGTACTTC. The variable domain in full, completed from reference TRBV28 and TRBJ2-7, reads DVKVTQSSRYLVKRTGEKVFLECVQDMDHENMFWYRQDPGLGLRLIYFSYDVKMKEKGDIPEGYSVSREKKERFSLILESASTNQTSMYLCASSPFGGAYEQYFGPGTRLTVT.

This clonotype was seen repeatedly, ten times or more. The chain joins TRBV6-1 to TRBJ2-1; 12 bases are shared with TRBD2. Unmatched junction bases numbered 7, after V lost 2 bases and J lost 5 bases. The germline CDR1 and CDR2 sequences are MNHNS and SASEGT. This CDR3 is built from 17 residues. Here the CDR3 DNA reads TGTGCCAGCAGTGAACTTCAGACTAGCGGGAGAGACAATGAGCAGTTCTTC. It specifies CASSELQTSGRDNEQFF.

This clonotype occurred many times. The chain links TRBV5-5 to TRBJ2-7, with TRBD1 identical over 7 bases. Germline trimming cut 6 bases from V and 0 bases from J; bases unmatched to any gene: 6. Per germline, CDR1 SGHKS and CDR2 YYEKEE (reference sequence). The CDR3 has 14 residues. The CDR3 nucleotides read TGTGCCAGCACTTTGGGGACAGCCTCCTACGAGCAGTACTTC. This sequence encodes CASTLGTASYEQYF.

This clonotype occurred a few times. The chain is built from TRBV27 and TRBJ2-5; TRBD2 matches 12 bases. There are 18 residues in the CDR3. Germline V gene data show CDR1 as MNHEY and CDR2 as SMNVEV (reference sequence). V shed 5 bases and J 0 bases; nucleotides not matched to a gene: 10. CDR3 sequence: CASSLDHLAGGYQETQYF. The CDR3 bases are TGTGCCAGCAGTCTCGACCACCTAGCGGGAGGGTACCAAGAGACCCAGTACTTC.

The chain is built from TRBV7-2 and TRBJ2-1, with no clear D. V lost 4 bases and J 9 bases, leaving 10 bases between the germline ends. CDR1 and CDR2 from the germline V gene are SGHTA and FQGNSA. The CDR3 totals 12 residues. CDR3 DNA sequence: TGTGCCAGCAGCTCCACCTACGGTGAGCAGTTCTTC. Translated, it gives CASSSTYGEQFF. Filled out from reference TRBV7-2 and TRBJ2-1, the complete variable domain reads GAGVSQSPSNKVTEKGKDVELRCDPISGHTALYWYRQSLGQGLEFLIYFQGNSAPDKSGLPSDRFSAERTGGSVSTLTIQRTQQEDSAVYLCASSSTYGEQFFGPGTRLTVL.

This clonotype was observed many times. In nucleotides, the CDR3 is TGCAGTGCTAGAGGGGCAGTCAACTCTGGAAACACCATATATTTT. Translated: CSARGAVNSGNTIYF. The chain employs TRBV20-1 and TRBJ1-3; D not certain. Trimming stripped 1 base from V and 0 bases from J, with 10 bases between. This CDR3 is 15 amino acids long. CDR1 and CDR2 from the germline V gene are DFQATT and SNEGSKA (reference sequence).

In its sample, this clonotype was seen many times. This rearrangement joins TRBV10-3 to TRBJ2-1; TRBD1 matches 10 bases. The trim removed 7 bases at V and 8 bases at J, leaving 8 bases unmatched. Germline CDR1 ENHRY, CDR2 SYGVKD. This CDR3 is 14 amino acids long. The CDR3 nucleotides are TGTGCCATCAAGCCGGGACAGGGGAGTGATGAGCAGTTCTTC. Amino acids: CAIKPGQGSDEQFF.

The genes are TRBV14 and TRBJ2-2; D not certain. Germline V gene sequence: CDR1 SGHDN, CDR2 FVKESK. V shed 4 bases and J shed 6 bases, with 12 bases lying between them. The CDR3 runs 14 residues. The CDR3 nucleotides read TGTGCCAGCAGCCTTCAGCCCATCTCCGGGGAGCTGTTTTTT. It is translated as CASSLQPISGELFF. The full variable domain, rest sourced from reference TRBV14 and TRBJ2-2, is EAGVTQFPSHSVIEKGQTVTLRCDPISGHDNLYWYRRVMGKEIKFLLHFVKESKQDESGMPNNRFLAERTGGTYSTLKVQPAELEDSGVYFCASSLQPISGELFFGEGSRLTVL.

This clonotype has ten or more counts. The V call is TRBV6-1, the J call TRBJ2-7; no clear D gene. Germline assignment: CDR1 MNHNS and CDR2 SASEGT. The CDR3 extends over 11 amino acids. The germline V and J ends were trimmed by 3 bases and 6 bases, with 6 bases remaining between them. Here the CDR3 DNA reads TGTGCCAGCAGTGATAAATCCGAGCAGTACTTC. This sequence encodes CASSDKSEQYF.

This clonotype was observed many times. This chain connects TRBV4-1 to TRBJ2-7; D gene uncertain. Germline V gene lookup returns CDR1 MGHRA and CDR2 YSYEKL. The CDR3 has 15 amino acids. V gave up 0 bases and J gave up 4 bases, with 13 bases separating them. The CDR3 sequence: CASSQEPSSGYEQYF. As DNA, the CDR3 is TGCGCCAGCAGCCAAGAACCCTCGAGTGGATACGAGCAGTACTTC.

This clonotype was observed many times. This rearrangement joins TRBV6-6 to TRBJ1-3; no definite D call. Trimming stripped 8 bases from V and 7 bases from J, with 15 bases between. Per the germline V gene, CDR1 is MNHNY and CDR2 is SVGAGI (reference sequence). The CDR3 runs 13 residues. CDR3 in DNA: TGTGCCAGCGGACGTGGGTGGAGGAACACCATATATTTT. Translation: CASGRGWRNTIYF.

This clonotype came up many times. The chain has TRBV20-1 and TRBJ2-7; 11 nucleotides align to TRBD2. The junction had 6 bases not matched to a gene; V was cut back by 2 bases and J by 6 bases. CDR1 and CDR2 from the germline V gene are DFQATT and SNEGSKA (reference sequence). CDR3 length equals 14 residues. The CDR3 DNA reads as TGCAGTGCTAGATTAGCGGGAGGGCCCGGCGAGCAGTACTTC. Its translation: CSARLAGGPGEQYF.

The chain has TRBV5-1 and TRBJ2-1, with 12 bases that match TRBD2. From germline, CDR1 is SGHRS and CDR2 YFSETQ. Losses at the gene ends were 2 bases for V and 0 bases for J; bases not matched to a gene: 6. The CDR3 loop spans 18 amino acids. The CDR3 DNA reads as TGCGCCAGCAGCTTCTGGACTAGCGGGACCAACTCCTACAATGAGCAGTTCTTC. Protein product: CASSFWTSGTNSYNEQFF.